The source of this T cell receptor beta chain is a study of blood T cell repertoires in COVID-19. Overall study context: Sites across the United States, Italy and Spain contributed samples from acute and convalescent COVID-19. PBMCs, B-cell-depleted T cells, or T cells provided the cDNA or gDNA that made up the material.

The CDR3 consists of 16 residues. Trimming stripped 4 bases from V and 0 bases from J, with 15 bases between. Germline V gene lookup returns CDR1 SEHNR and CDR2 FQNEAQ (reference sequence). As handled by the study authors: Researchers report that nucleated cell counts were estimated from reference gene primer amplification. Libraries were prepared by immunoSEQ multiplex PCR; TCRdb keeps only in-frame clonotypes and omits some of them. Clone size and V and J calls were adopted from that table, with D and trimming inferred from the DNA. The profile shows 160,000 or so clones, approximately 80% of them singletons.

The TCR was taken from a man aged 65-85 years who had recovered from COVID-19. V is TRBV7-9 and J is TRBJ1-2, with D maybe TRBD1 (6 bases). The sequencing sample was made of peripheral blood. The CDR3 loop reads CASSSEGGRANYGYTF. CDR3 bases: TGTGCCAGCAGCTCCGAGGGGGGGCGAGCTAACTATGGCTACACCTTC.